Listed below are T cell receptor beta chains from one sample, sequenced in a study of cytomegalovirus exposure and HLA in healthy donors. The assay was immunoSEQ multiplex PCR, and TCRdb's table has in-frame clones only and misses some. The sample has roughly 150,000 clones, about 74% seen once. Source material: PBMCs. The receptor source for this set is a woman aged 40 to 50 in good health and CMV-seronegative. CDR3s include the opening cysteine and the closing phenylalanine or tryptophan. Fields, in order: V gene, D gene, J gene, clone size, CDR3 length, CDR3 DNA, CDR3 protein. A D gene is named only where the DNA matches it firmly. Only part of the rows carry a size: once, few, many, or a class if the clone is expanded.

V: TRBV15
D: .
J: TRBJ1-6
size: .
length: 14
DNA: TGTGCCACCAGCAGGGAACAGAATAATTCACCCCTCCACTTT
CDR3: CATSREQNNSPLHF

V: TRBV7-8
D: .
J: TRBJ1-6
size: .
length: 15
DNA: TGTGCCAGCAGCCCGACGATTGGGAGTAATTCACCCCTCCACTTT
CDR3: CASSPTIGSNSPLHF

V: TRBV11-2
D: .
J: TRBJ2-5
size: .
length: 14
DNA: TGTGCCAGCAGCCCCTTGGCAGGAATGGAGACCCAGTACTTC
CDR3: CASSPLAGMETQYF

V: TRBV4-1
D: TRBD1
J: TRBJ2-7
size: .
length: 16
DNA: TGCGCCAGCAGCCAACTGACCTCCGGGACAGCGTACGAGCAGTACTTC
CDR3: CASSQLTSGTAYEQYF

V: TRBV10-1
D: .
J: TRBJ2-7
size: once
length: 14
DNA: TGCGCCAGCAGTGAGTCGACAGAGTCCTACGAGCAGTACTTC
CDR3: CASSESTESYEQYF

V: TRBV9
D: TRBD2
J: TRBJ2-2
size: .
length: 17
DNA: TGTGCCAGCAGCGGAAGCGGTAGCGGGGGGGCCACCGGGGAGCTGTTTTTT
CDR3: CASSGSGSGGATGELFF

V: TRBV30
D: TRBD1
J: TRBJ1-5
size: .
length: 16
DNA: TGTGCCTGGAGGGACTCTGGGACAGGGATTTATCAGCCCCAGCATTTT
CDR3: CAWRDSGTGIYQPQHF

V: TRBV5-1
D: .
J: TRBJ2-7
size: few
length: 14
DNA: TGCGCCAGCAGCTTGGCCGGGACAAACTACGAGCAGTACTTC
CDR3: CASSLAGTNYEQYF

V: TRBV30
D: TRBD1
J: TRBJ1-1
size: .
length: 15
DNA: TGTGCCTGGGGAGGGGATACAGGGGGCGTCACTGAAGCTTTCTTT
CDR3: CAWGGDTGGVTEAFF

V: TRBV25-1
D: TRBD2
J: TRBJ2-3
size: .
length: 14
DNA: TGTGCCAGCAGTTCAGGCGGGGGAACAGATACGCAGTATTTT
CDR3: CASSSGGGTDTQYF

V: TRBV7-9
D: TRBD1
J: TRBJ1-6
size: .
length: 15
DNA: TGTTCCAGCAGAACGGGACAGGATATAGTTTCACCCCTCCACTTT
CDR3: CSSRTGQDIVSPLHF

V: TRBV4-2
D: .
J: TRBJ2-1
size: .
length: 14
DNA: TGTGCCAGCAGCCACCCATCAAAAGGGGGTGAGCAGTTCTTC
CDR3: CASSHPSKGGEQFF

V: TRBV5-4
D: TRBD2
J: TRBJ2-7
size: .
length: 15
DNA: TGTGCCAGCAGCACAACTAGCGGGAGTCGCTACGAGCAGTACTTC
CDR3: CASSTTSGSRYEQYF

V: TRBV28
D: TRBD1
J: TRBJ1-2
size: .
length: 16
DNA: TGTGCCAGCAGTTTAACAGGAGGACAGGGTTACTATGGCTACACCTTC
CDR3: CASSLTGGQGYYGYTF

V: TRBV11-2
D: .
J: TRBJ1-1
size: few
length: 13
DNA: TGTGCCAGCAGCCTTGGGAGGGCTACTGAAGCTTTCTTT
CDR3: CASSLGRATEAFF

V: TRBV18
D: .
J: TRBJ1-2
size: .
length: 13
DNA: TGTGCCAGCTCACCACAACAGGATATGGAGCACACCTTC
CDR3: CASSPQQDMEHTF

V: TRBV6-5
D: TRBD1
J: TRBJ1-2
size: .
length: 14
DNA: TGTGCCAGCAGACCGGGACAGCTTAACTATGGCTACACCTTC
CDR3: CASRPGQLNYGYTF

V: TRBV28
D: TRBD1
J: TRBJ1-6
size: few
length: 12
DNA: TGTGCCATCAATACAGGGGAGTCACCCCTCCACTTT
CDR3: CAINTGESPLHF

V: TRBV6-5
D: .
J: TRBJ1-1
size: few
length: 15
DNA: TGTGCCAGCAGCCGCCAGAGAATCGCGGGCACTGAAGCTTTCTTT
CDR3: CASSRQRIAGTEAFF

V: TRBV2
D: TRBD1
J: TRBJ1-2
size: few
length: 15
DNA: TGTGCCAGCAGTGAGAGGCAGGGGGCAAGCTATGGCTACACCTTC
CDR3: CASSERQGASYGYTF

V: TRBV5-1
D: .
J: TRBJ1-1
size: .
length: 15
DNA: TGCGCCAGCAGCTTAGGGATCTTTCAGGGGCAGGAAGCTTTCTTT
CDR3: CASSLGIFQGQEAFF

V: TRBV13
D: .
J: TRBJ2-3
size: .
length: 14
DNA: TGTGCCAGCAGATCTACTGGGCGGGATGGTACGCAGTATTTT
CDR3: CASRSTGRDGTQYF

V: TRBV6-1
D: TRBD2
J: TRBJ2-5
size: .
length: 16
DNA: TGTGCCAGCAGTGAACTAGCGGGGGCGATTCAAGAGACCCAGTACTTC
CDR3: CASSELAGAIQETQYF

V: TRBV6-1
D: .
J: TRBJ1-2
size: .
length: 14
DNA: TGTGCCAGCAGTGAAGCGAGGAGGGGCAGGGGCTACACCTTC
CDR3: CASSEARRGRGYTF

V: TRBV14
D: TRBD2
J: TRBJ2-7
size: .
length: 17
DNA: TGTGCCAGCAGCCAAGTCTATCGGACTAGCGGGAGTTACGAGCAGTACTTC
CDR3: CASSQVYRTSGSYEQYF